The clone carrying this T cell receptor beta chain was detected only a few times. Its antigen is as yet unknown. When ophthalmopathy did not progress within 18 months, Graves' hyperthyroidism was considered stable. PBMCs came from more than 9.5 ml fresh peripheral blood. There are 15 residues in the CDR3. The germline V gene encodes CDR1 KGHDR and CDR2 SFDVKD. V lost 5 bases and J lost 1, with 13 bases in between. This sample was taken from a study of T cells in Graves' hyperthyroidism and ophthalmopathy. Points from the study as a whole: Most clonotypes that expanded in the thyroid above 0.001 also showed up in blood.

Authors of the study amplified TCR beta CDR3 regions from RNA transcripts. RT-PCR in the first round (using the HTBI primer set) targeted the TCR CDR3. TCRdb ran MiXCR on the multiplex PCR reads and lists one entry per CDR3 protein. The data hold hundreds of thousands of distinct CDR3 sequences, with around 14% observed a single time. The gene calls are TRBV24-1 and TRBJ1-1, with D tentatively TRBD1 (5 bases). Sequenced sample: blood. This clonotype was obtained from a young woman with Graves' hyperthyroidism. The CDR3 region has the DNA TGTGCCACCAGTGCTCTCCTCGGGGGGAACACTGAAGCTTTCTTT. It is translated as CATSALLGGNTEAFF.